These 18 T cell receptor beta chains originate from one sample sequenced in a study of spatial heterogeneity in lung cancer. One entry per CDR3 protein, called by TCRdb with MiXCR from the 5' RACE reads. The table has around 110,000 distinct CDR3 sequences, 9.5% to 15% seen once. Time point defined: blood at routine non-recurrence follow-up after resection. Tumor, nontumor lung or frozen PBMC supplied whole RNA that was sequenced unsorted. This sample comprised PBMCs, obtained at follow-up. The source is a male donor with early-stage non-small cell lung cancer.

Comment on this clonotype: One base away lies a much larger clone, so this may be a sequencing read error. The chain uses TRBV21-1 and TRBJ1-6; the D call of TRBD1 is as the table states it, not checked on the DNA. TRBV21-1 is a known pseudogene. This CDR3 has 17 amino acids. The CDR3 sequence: CATLRTGLGSYNSHLHF. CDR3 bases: TGTGCCACCCTGAGAACCGGGTTAGGCTCCTATAATTCACACCTCCACTTT.

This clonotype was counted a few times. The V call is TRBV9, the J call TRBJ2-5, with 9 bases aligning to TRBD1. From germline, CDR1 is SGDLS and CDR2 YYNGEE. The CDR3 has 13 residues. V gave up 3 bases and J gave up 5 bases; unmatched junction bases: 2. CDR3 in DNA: TGTGCCAGCAGCGGGACAGGGGCGGAGACCCAGTACTTC. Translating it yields CASSGTGAETQYF.

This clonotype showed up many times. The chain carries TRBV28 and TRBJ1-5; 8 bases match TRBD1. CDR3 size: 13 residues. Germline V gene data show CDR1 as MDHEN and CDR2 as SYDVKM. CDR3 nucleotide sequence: TGTGGGACAGGGAGGGGTAGCAATCAGCCCCAGCATTTT. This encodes CGTGRGSNQPQHF. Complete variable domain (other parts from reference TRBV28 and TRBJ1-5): DVKVTQSSRYLVKRTGEKVFLECVQDMDHENMFWYRQDPGLGLRLIYFSYDVKMKEKGDIPEGYSVSREKKERFSLILESASTNQTSMYLCGTGRGSNQPQHFGDGTRLSIL.

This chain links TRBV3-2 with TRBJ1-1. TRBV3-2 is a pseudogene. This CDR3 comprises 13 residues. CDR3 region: CASSQEGASEAFF. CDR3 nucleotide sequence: TGTGCCAGCAGCCAAGAAGGGGCCTCTGAAGCTTTCTTT.

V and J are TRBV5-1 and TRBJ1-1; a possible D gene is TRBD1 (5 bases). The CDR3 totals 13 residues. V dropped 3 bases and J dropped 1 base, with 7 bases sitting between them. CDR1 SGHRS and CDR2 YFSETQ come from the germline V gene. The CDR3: CASSWGSNTEAFF. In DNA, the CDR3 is TGCGCCAGCAGCTGGGGGTCGAACACTGAAGCTTTCTTT.

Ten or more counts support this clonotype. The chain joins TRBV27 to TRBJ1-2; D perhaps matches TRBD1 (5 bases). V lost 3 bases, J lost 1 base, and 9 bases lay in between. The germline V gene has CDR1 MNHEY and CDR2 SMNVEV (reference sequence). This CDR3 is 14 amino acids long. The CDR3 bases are TGTGCCAGCAGTTTGGCTGGGGGTAACTATGGCTACACCTTC. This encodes CASSLAGGNYGYTF.

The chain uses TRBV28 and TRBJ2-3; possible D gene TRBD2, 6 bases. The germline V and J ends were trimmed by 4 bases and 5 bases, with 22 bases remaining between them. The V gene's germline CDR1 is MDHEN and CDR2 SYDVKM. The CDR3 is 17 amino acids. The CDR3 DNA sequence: TGTGCCAGCAGTTCCCCCTTCCCTGGCGGGGCCAAAGATACGCAGTATTTT. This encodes CASSSPFPGGAKDTQYF.

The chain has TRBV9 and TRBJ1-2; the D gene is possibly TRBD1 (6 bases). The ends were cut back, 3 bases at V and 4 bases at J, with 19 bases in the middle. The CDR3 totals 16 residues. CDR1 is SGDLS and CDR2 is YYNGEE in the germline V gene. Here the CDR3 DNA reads TGTGCCAGCAGCGCCTCCCTCGCGACAGGTATCTATGGCTACACCTTC. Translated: CASSASLATGIYGYTF.

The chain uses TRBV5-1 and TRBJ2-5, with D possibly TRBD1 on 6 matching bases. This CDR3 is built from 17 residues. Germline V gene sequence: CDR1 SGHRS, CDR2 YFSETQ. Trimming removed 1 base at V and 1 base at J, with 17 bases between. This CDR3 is CASSLQPPGHSQETQYF. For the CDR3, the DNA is TGCGCCAGCAGCTTGCAACCTCCGGGACATTCCCAAGAGACCCAGTACTTC.

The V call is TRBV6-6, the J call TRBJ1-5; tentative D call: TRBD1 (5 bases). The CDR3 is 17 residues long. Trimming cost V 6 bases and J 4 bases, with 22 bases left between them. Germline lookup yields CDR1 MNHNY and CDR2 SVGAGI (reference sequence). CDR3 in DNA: TGTGCCAGCAGAGGAATCAGGGAGTTAATGAGGAATCAGCCCCAGCATTTT. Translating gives CASRGIRELMRNQPQHF.

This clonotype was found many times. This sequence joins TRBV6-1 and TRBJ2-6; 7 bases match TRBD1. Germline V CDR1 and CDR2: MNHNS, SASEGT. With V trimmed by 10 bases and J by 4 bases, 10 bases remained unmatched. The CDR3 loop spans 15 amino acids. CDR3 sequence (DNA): TGTGCCACCGGGACAGAGAAGACCGGGGCCAACGTCCTGACTTTC. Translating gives CATGTEKTGANVLTF.

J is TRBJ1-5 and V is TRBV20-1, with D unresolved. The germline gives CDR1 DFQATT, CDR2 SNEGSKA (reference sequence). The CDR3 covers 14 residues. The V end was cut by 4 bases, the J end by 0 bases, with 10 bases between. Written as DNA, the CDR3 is TGCAGTGCTAATCTAGGGCCTAGCAATCAGCCCCAGCATTTT. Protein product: CSANLGPSNQPQHF.

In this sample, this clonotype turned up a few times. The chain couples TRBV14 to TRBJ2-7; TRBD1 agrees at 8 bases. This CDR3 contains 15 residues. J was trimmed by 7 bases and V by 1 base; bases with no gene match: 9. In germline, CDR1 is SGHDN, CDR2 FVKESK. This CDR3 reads CASSQGWQGAGEQYF. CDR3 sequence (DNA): TGTGCCAGCAGCCAAGGTTGGCAGGGGGCCGGGGAGCAGTACTTC. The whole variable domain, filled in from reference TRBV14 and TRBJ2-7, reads EAGVTQFPSHSVIEKGQTVTLRCDPISGHDNLYWYRRVMGKEIKFLLHFVKESKQDESGMPNNRFLAERTGGTYSTLKVQPAELEDSGVYFCASSQGWQGAGEQYFGPGTRLTVT.

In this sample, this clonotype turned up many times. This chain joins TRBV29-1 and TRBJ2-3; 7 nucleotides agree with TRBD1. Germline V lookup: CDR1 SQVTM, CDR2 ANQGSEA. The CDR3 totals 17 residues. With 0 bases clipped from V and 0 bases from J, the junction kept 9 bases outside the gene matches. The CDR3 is CSVEELLKQGSTDTQYF. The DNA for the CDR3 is TGCAGCGTTGAAGAACTTCTCAAACAGGGGAGCACAGATACGCAGTATTTT.

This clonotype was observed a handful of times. The CDR3 DNA follows: TGTGCCAGCAGCTTAGTGGGGGATCATTCACCCCTCCACTTT. Translating gives CASSLVGDHSPLHF. The chain links TRBV7-9 to TRBJ1-6, with D possibly being TRBD1 (5 bases). Germline CDR1 reads SEHNR; CDR2 reads FQNEAQ (reference sequence). Trimming took 1 base from V and 8 from J, leaving 9 bases between them. This CDR3 comprises 14 residues.

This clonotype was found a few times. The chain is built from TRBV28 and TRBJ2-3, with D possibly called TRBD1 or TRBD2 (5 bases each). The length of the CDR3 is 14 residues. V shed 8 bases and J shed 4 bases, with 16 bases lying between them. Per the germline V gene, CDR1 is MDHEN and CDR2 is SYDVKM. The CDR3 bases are TGTGCCAGCCGGGGCCTGACGGGCCCAGATACGCAGTATTTT. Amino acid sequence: CASRGLTGPDTQYF.

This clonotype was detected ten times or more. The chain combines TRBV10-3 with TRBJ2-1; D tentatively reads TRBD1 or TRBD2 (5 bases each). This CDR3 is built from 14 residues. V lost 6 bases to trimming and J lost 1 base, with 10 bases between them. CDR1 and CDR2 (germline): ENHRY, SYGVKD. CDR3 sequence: CAIRGEGSYNEQFF. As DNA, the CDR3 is TGTGCCATCAGGGGGGAAGGGTCCTACAATGAGCAGTTCTTC.

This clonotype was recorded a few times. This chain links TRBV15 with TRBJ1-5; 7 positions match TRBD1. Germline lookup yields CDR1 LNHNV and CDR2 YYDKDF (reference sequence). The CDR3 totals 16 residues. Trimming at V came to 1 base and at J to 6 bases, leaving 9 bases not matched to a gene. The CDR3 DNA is TGTGCCACCAGCAGAGCCGGGACAACAGGGGTTCAGCCCCAGCATTTT. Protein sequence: CATSRAGTTGVQPQHF.